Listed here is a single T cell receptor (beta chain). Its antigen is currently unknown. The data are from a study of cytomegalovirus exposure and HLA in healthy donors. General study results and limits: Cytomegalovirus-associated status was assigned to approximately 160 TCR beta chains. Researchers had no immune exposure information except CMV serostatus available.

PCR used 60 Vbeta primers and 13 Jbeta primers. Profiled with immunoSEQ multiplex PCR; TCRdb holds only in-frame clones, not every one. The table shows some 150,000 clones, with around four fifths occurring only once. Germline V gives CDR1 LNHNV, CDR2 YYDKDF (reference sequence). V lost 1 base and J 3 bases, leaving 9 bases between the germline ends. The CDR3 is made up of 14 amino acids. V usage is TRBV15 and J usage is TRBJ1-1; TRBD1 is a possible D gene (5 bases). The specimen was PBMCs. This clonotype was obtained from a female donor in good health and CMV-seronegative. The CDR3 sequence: CATSRVGGYTEAFF. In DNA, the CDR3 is TGTGCCACCAGCAGAGTGGGGGGATACACTGAAGCTTTCTTT.